The sequence of this TCR beta chain was determined in a study of cytomegalovirus exposure and HLA in healthy donors. PCR employed 60 Vbeta and 13 Jbeta primers. Using immunoSEQ multiplex PCR, the repertoire was profiled, and TCRdb retains in-frame clones only, with some absent. The sample contains roughly 120,000 clones, approximately 58% of which appear only once. The CDR3 sequence is 14 residues long. Trimming shortened V by 6 bases and J by 1 base, and 12 bases separated the two germline ends. Germline V gene data show CDR1 as SNHLY and CDR2 as FYNNEI. Sequencing was carried out using PBMCs. This receptor was identified in a woman aged 25 to 39 in good health and CMV-seronegative. The chain couples TRBV2 to TRBJ1-1; no definite D call. CDR3 nucleotide sequence: TGTGCCAGCAGCCCGACTGCGGCGAACACTGAAGCTTTCTTT. Translating it yields CASSPTAANTEAFF.